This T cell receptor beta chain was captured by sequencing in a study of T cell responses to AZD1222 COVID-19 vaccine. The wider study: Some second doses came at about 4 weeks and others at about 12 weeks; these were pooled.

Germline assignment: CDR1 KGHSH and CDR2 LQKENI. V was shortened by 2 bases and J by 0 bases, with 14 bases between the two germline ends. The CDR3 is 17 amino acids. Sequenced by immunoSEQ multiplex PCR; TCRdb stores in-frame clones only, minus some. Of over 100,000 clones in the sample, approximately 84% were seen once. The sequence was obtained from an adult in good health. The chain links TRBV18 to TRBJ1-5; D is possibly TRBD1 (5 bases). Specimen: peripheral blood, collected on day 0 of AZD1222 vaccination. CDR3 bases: TGTGCCAGCTCACCAGAAGGGGCCTGGGGTAGCAATCAGCCCCAGCATTTT. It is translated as CASSPEGAWGSNQPQHF.